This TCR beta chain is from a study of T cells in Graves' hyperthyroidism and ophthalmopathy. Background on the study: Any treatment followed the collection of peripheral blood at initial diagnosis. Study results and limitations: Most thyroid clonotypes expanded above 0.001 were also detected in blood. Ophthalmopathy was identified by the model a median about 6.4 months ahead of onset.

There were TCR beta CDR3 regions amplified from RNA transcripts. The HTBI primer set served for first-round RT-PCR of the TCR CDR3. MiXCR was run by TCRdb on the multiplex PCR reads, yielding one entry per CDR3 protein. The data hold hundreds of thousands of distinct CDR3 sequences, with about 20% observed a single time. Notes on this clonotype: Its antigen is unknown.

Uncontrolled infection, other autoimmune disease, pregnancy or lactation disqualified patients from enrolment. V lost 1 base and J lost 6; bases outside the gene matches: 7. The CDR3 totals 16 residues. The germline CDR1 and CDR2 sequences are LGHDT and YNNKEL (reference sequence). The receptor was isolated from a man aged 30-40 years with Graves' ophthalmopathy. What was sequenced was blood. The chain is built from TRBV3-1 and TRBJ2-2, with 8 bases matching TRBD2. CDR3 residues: CASSQGGAGEAGELFF. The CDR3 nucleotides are TGTGCCAGCAGCCAAGGAGGAGCGGGAGAGGCCGGGGAGCTGTTTTTT.